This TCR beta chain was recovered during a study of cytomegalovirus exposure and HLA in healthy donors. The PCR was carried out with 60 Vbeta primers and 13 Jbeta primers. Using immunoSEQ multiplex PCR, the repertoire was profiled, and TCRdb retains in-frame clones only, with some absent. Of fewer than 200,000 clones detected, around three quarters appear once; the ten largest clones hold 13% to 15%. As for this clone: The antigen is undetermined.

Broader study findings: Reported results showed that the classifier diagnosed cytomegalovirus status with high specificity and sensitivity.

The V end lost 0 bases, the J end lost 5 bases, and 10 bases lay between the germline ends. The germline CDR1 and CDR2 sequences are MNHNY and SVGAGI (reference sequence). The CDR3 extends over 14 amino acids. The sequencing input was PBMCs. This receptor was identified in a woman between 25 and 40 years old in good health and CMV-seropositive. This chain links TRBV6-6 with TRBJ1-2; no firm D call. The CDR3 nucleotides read TGTGCCAGCAGTTACTCGACGGGGATTTATGGCTACACCTTC. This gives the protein CASSYSTGIYGYTF.